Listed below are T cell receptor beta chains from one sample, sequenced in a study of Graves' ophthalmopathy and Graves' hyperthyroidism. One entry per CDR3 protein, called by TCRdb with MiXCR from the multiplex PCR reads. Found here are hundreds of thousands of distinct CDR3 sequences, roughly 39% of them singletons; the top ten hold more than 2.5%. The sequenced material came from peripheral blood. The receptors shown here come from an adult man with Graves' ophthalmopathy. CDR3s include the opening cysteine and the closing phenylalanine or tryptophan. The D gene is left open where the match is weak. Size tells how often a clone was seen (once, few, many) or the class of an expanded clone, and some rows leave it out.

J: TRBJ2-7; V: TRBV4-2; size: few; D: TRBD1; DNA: TGTGCCAGCAGCCAAGGTCTGAGGGGACAGGGGGCTTTCTACGAGCAGTACTTC; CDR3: CASSQGLRGQGAFYEQYF
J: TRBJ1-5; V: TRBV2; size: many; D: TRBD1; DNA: TGTGCCAGCGGAGGGACAGGAAATCAGCCCCAGCATTTT; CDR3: CASGGTGNQPQHF
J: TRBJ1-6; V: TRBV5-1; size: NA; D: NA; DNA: TGCGCCAGCAGCTTGGCCGGCGGAGATAATTCACCCCTCCACTTT; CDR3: CASSLAGGDNSPLHF
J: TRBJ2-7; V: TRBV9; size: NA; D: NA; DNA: TGTGCCAGCAGCTCTACCGCGGGCAAGCAGTACTTC; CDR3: CASSSTAGKQYF
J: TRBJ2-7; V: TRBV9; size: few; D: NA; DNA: TGTGCCAGCAGCCAAGATGTAAGCCATCCCTACGAGCAGTACTTC; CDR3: CASSQDVSHPYEQYF
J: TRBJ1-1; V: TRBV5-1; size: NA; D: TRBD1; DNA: TGCGCCAGCAGCCTAAGGACAGGGGGAGGGAACACTGAAGCTTTCTTT; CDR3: CASSLRTGGGNTEAFF
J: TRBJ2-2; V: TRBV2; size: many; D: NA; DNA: TGTGCCAGCAGTATGTTCCAGCGAGACACCGGGGAGCTGTTTTTT; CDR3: CASSMFQRDTGELFF
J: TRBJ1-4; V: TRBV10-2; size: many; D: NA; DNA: TGCGCCAGCAGCCTACAGGGTAGTAATGAAAAACTGTTTTTT; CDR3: CASSLQGSNEKLFF
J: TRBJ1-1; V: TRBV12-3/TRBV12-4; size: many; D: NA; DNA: TGTGCCAGCAGTCTCACTTATTGGGGCACTGAAGCTTTCTTT; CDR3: CASSLTYWGTEAFF
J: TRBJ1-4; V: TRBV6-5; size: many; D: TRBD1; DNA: TGTGCCAGCAGTTACACGGGACAGTCGGAACTGTTTTTT; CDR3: CASSYTGQSELFF
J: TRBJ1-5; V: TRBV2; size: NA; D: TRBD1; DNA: TGTGCCAGCAGTGCGGGACAGGCGCGCAGGGAGCCCCAGCATTTT; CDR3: CASSAGQARREPQHF
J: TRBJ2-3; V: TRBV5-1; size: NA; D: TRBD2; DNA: TGCGCCAGCAGACTAGCGGTTAGCACAGATACGCAGTATTTT; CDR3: CASRLAVSTDTQYF
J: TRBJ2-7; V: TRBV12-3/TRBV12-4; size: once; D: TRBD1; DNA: TGTGCCGGCAGTGCAGGGACAGGGTCCTACGAGCAGTACTTC; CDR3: CAGSAGTGSYEQYF
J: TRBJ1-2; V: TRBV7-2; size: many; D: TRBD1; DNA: TGTGCCAGCAGCGTGGACAGGCAAGACGGCTACACCTTC; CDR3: CASSVDRQDGYTF
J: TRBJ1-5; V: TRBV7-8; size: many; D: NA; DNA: TGTGCCAGCAGCTTGGAAGGGAGAGATCAGCCCCAGCATTTT; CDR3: CASSLEGRDQPQHF
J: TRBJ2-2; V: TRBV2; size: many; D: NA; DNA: TGTGCCAGCAGTGGGATTTCCGCGTACACCGGGGAGCTGTTTTTT; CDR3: CASSGISAYTGELFF
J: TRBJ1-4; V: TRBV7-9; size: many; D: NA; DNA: TGTGCCAGCAGGTCCTCGAAGGGGGCAACTAATGAAAAACTGTTTTTT; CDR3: CASRSSKGATNEKLFF
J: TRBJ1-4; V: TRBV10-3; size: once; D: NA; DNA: TGTGCCATCAGTGTTAGGGCAAATGAAAAACTGTTTTTT; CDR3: CAISVRANEKLFF
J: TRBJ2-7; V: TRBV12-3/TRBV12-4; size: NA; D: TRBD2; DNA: TGTGCCAGCAGAGGACTAGCGGGCGAAGATTACGAGCAGTACTTC; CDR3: CASRGLAGEDYEQYF
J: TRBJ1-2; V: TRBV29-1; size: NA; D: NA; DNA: TGCAGCCAAGGGCCGGGGGCAGTCTATGGCTACACCTTC; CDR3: CSQGPGAVYGYTF
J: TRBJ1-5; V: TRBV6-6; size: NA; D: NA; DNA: TGTGCCAGCAGAACCGGGTTCGGAAACAATCAGCCCCAGCATTTT; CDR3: CASRTGFGNNQPQHF
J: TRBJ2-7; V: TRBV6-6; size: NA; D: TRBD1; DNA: TGTGCCAGCAGTTACCCGAGACAGGGCAACGAGCAGTACTTC; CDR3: CASSYPRQGNEQYF
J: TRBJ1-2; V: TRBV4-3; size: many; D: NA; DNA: TGCGCCAGCAGCCAATCCTCTAACTATGGCTACACCTTC; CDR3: CASSQSSNYGYTF
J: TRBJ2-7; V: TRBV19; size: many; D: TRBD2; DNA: TGTGCCAGTAGTATGTCGGGAGGGCTCCACGAGCAGTACTTC; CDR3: CASSMSGGLHEQYF
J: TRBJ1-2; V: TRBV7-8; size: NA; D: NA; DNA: TGTGCCAGCAGCTTAGCTGCCAGTATTAACTATGGCTACACCTTC; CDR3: CASSLAASINYGYTF
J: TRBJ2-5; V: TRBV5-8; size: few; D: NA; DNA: TGTGCCAGCAGCTCCCCCAGGGAAGAGACCCAGTACTTC; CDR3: CASSSPREETQYF
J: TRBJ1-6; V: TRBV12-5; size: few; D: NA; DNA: TGTGCTAGTGGGAGGATTTTTAATTCACCCCTCCACTTT; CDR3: CASGRIFNSPLHF
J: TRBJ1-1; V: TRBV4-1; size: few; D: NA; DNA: TGCGCCAGCAGCCACATTATGCACAGGGTGAACACTGAAGCTTTCTTT; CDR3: CASSHIMHRVNTEAFF
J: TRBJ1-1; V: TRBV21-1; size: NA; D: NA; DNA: TGTGCCAGAAGCAGTAAACGGGTAAACACTGAAGCTTTCTTT; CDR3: CARSSKRVNTEAFF
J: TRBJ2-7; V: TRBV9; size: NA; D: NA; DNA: TGTGCCAGCAGCCCGGGGGGCCTGTTGTACGGGCAGTACTTC; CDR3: CASSPGGLLYGQYF
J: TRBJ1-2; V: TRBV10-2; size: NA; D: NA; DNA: TGCGCCAGCGGGCAGGGTGGAACTGGCTACACCTTC; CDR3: CASGQGGTGYTF
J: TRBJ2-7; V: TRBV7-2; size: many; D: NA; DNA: TGTGCCAGCAGCTTGGGGACCGATTACACCTACGAGCAGTACTTC; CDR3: CASSLGTDYTYEQYF
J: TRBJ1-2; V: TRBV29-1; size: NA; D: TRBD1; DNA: TGCAGCGCCCAGGGGACAGGGGGCGGCTATGGCTACACCTTC; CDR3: CSAQGTGGGYGYTF
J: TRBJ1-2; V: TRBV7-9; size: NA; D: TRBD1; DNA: TGTGCCAGCAGCTCTTCAGGGGGGCCCCATGGCTACACCTTC; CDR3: CASSSSGGPHGYTF
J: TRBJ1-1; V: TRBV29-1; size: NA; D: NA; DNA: TGCAGCGTTGCGGCGGGGACTGAAGCTTTCTTT; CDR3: CSVAAGTEAFF
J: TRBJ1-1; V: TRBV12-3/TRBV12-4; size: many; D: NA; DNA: TGTGCCAGCACCAAGAACCTTGGTGGTTCTGACACTGAAGCTTTCTTT; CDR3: CASTKNLGGSDTEAFF